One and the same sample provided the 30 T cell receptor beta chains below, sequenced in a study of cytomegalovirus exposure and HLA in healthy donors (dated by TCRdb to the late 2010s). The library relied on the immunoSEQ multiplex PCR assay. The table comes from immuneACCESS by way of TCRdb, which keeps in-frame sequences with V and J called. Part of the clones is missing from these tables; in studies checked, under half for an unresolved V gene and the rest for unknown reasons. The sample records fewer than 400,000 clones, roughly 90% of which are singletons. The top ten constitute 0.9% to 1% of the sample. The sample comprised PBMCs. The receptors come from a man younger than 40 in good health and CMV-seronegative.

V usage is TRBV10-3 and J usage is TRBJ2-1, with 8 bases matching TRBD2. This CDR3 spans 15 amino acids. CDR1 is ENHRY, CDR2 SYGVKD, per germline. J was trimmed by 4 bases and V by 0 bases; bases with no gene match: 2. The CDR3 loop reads CAISESAGGYNEQFF. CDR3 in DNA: TGTGCCATCAGTGAGTCGGCGGGGGGATACAATGAGCAGTTCTTC.

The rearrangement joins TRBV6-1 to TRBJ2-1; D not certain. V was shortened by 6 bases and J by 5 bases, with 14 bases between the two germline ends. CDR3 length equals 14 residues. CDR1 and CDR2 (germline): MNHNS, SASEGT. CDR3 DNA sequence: TGTGCCAGCAGGGATCTAGGTAGTCACAATGAGCAGTTCTTC. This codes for CASRDLGSHNEQFF.

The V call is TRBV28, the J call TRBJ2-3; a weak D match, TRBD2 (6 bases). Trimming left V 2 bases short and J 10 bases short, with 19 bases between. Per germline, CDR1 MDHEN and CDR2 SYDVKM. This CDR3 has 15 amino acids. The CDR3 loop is CASSLMLAEARAQYF. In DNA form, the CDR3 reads TGTGCCAGCAGTTTAATGTTAGCGGAGGCTCGGGCGCAGTATTTT.

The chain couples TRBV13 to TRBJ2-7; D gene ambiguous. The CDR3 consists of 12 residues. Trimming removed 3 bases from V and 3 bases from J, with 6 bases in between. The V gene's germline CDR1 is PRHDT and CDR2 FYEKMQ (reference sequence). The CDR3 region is CASSFRYYEQYF. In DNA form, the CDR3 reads TGTGCCAGCAGCTTTCGTTACTACGAGCAGTACTTC.

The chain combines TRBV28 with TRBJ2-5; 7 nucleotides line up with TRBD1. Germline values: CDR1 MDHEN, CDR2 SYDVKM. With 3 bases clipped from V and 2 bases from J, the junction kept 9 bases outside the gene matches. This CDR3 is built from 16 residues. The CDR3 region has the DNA TGTGCCAGCAGTTTCTTTGGGACAGAGGGACAAGAGACCCAGTACTTC. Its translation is CASSFFGTEGQETQYF.

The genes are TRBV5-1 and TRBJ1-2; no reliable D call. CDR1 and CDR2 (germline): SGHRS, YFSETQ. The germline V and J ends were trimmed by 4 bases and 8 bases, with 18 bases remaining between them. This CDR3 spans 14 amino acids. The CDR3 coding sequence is TGCGCCAGCAGCCCCGGGTTCAACGTACGAGGCTACACCTTC. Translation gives CASSPGFNVRGYTF.

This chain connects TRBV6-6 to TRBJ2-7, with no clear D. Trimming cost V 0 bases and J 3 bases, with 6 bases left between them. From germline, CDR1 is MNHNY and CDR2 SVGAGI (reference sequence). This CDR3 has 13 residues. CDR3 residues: CASSYSSLYEQYF. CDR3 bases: TGTGCCAGCAGTTACTCGTCCCTCTACGAGCAGTACTTC.

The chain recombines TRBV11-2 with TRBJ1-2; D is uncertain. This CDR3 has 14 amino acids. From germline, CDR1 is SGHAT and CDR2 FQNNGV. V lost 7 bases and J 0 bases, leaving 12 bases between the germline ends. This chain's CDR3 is CASTYPLTNYGYTF. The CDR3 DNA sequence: TGTGCCAGCACCTACCCCCTAACTAACTATGGCTACACCTTC.

The CDR3 spells CASSDGSGGDNEQFF. CDR3 sequence (DNA): TGTGCCAGCAGTGATGGTAGCGGGGGGGACAATGAGCAGTTCTTC. The V and J genes are TRBV2 and TRBJ2-1, with 11 bases aligning to TRBD2. The CDR3 sequence is 15 residues long. J was trimmed by 5 bases and V by 3 bases; bases with no gene match: 3. CDR1 is SNHLY and CDR2 is FYNNEI in the germline V gene. The variable domain in full, completed from reference TRBV2 and TRBJ2-1, reads EPEVTQTPSHQVTQMGQEVILRCVPISNHLYFYWYRQILGQKVEFLVSFYNNEISEKSEIFDDQFSVERPDGSNFTLKIRSTKLEDSAMYFCASSDGSGGDNEQFFGPGTRLTVL.

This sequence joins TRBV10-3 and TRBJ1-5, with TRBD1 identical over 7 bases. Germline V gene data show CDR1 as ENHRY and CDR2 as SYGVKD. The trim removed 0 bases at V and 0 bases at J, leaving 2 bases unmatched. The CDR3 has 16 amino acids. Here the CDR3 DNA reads TGTGCCATCAGTGAGTCAGGACAGGCTAGCAATCAGCCCCAGCATTTT. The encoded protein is CAISESGQASNQPQHF.

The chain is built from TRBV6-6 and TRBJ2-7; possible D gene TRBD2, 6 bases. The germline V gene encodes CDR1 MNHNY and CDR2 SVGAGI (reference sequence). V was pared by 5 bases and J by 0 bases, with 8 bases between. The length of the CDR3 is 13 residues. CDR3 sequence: CASSPGSSYEQYF. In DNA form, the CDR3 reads TGTGCCAGCAGTCCCGGGAGCTCCTACGAGCAGTACTTC.

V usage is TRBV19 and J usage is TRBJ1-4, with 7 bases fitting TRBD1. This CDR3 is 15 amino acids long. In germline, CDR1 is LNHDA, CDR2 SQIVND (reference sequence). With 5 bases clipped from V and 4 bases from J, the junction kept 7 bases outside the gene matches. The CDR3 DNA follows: TGTGCCAGTAGTCAACCGGGACAGCTTAATGAAAAACTGTTTTTT. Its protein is CASSQPGQLNEKLFF.

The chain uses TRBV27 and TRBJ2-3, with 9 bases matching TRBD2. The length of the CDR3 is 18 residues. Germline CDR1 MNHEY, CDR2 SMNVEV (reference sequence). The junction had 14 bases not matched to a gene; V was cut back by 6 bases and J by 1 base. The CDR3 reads CASRPRGGGVGGTDTQYF. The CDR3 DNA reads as TGTGCCAGCAGACCCCGCGGCGGGGGGGTCGGCGGCACAGATACGCAGTATTTT.

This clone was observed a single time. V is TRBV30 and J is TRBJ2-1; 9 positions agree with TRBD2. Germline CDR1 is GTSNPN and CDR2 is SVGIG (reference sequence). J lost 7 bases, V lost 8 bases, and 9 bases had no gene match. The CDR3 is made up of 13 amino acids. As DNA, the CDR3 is TGTGCCCTAGGGGCGGGGGGGCCGAATGAGCAGTTCTTC. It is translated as CALGAGGPNEQFF.

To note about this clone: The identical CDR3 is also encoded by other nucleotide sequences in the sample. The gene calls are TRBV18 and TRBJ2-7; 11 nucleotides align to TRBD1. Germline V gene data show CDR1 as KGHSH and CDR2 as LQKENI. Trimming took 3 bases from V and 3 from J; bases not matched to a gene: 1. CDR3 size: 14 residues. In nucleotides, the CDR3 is TGTGCCAGCTCACCGGGGACAGGGGGCTACGAGCAGTACTTC. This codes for CASSPGTGGYEQYF.

The CDR3 region is CATSSPNNLLDYGYTF. The CDR3 DNA sequence: TGTGCCACCAGCAGTCCCAACAATCTCCTGGACTATGGCTACACCTTC. The rearrangement uses TRBV15 and TRBJ1-2; D gene unclear. The CDR3 covers 16 residues. Germline CDR1 LNHNV, CDR2 YYDKDF (reference sequence). Trimming removed 3 bases from V and 3 bases from J, with 17 bases in between.

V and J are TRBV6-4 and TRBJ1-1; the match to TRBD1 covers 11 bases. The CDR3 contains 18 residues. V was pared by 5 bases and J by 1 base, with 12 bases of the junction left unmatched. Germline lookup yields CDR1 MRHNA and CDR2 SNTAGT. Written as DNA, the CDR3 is TGTGCCAGCAGTCGGGTAGCCGGACAGGGGGCGGCGAACACTGAAGCTTTCTTT. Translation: CASSRVAGQGAANTEAFF.

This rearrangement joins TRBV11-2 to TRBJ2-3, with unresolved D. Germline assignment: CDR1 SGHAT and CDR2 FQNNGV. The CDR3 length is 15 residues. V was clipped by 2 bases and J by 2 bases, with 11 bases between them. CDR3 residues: CASSLSPQVTDTQYF. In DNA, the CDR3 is TGTGCCAGCAGCTTAAGTCCCCAGGTCACAGATACGCAGTATTTT.

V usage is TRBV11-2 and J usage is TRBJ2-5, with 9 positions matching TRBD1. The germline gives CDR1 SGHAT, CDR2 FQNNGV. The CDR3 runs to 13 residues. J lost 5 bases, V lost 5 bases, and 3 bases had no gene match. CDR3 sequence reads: CASSPGQGETQYF. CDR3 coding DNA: TGTGCCAGCAGCCCGGGACAGGGTGAGACCCAGTACTTC.

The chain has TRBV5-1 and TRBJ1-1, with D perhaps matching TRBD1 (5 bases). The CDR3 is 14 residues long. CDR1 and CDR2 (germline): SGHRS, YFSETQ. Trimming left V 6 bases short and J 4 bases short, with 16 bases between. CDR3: CASTAGQVGTEAFF. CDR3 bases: TGCGCCAGCACCGCGGGGCAGGTAGGCACTGAAGCTTTCTTT.

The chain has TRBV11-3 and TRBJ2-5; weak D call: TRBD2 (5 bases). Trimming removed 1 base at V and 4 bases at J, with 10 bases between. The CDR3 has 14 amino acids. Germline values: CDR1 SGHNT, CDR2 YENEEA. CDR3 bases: TGTGCCAGCAGCTTAGGCGGGTCCAGAGAGACCCAGTACTTC. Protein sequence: CASSLGGSRETQYF.

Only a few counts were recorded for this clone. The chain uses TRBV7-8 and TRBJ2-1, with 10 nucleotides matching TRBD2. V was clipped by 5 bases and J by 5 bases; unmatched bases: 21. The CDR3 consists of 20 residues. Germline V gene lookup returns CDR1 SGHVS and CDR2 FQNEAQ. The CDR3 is CASSKTTRGRAGGPDNEQFF. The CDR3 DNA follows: TGTGCCAGCAGCAAGACGACCCGCGGGAGAGCGGGGGGGCCGGACAATGAGCAGTTCTTC.

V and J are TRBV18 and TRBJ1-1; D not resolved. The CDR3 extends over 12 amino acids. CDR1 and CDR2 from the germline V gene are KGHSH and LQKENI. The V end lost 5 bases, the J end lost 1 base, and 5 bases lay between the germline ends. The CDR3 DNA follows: TGTGCCAGCTCATTACAGAACACTGAAGCTTTCTTT. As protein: CASSLQNTEAFF.

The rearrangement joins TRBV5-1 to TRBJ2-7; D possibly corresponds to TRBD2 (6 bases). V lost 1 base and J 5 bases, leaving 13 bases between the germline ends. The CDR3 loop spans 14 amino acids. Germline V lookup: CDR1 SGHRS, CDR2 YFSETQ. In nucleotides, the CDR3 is TGCGCCAGCAGCTTGACACTAGCCGTGGACGAGCAGTACTTC. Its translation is CASSLTLAVDEQYF.

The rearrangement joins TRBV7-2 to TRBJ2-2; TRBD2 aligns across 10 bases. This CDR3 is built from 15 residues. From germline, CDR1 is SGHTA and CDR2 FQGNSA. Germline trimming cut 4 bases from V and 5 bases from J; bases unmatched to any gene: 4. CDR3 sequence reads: CASSSTGLATGELFF. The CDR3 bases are TGTGCCAGCAGCTCCACGGGACTAGCGACCGGGGAGCTGTTTTTT.

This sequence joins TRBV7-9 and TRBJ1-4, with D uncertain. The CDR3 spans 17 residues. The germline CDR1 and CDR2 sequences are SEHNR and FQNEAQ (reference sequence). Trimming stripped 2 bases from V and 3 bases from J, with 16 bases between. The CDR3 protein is CASSLHSLTPANEKLFF. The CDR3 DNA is TGTGCCAGCAGCTTACACAGTTTAACGCCAGCTAATGAAAAACTGTTTTTT.

CDR3 nucleotides: TGCGCCAGCAGCCCCCTCGCGAACACCGGGGAGCTGTTTTTT. It codes for CASSPLANTGELFF. The chain uses TRBV5-1 and TRBJ2-2, with D unclear. CDR3 length: 14 residues. Germline assignment: CDR1 SGHRS and CDR2 YFSETQ. V was shortened by 4 bases and J by 0 bases, with 7 bases between the two germline ends.

DNA of the CDR3: TGTGCCAGCTCACAGGGGGCGGCGGAAAAACTGTTTTTT. Translating it yields CASSQGAAEKLFF. V usage is TRBV18 and J usage is TRBJ1-4; 7 bases align to TRBD1. This CDR3 has 13 amino acids. With 4 bases clipped from V and 8 bases from J, the junction kept 4 bases outside the gene matches. The V gene's germline CDR1 is KGHSH and CDR2 LQKENI.

CDR3 nucleotide sequence: TGTGCCAGCAGCTTAGAGACAGGGTTTAGCTACGAGCAGTACTTC. Its translation is CASSLETGFSYEQYF. The chain joins TRBV11-2 to TRBJ2-7; 7 bases fit TRBD1. The junction had 5 bases not matched to a gene; V was cut back by 0 bases and J by 3 bases. This CDR3 spans 15 amino acids. Germline CDR1 and CDR2: SGHAT and FQNNGV.

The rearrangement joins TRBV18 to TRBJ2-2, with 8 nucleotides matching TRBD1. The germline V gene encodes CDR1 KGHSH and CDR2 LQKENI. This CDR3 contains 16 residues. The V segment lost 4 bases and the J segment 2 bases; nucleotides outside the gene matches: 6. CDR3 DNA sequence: TGTGCCAGCTCACATCCCGGGACAGGCAACACCGGGGAGCTGTTTTTT. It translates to CASSHPGTGNTGELFF.